This paragraph reports one T cell receptor (beta chain). Its antigen is not yet known. Base qualities are not provided; no much larger clone lies one nucleotide away. The library was produced with the immunoSEQ multiplex PCR assay. Imported from immuneACCESS, the table was reduced by TCRdb to in-frame sequences with V and J called. These copies leave out some clones; in studies compared against another copy, an unresolved V gene accounts for under half, and the cause of the remainder is not known. The sample profile shows 75,000 to 80,000 clones; roughly 94% of them were found once. In total, the top ten clones hold about 0.38% of the sample. The data derive from a study of technical replicates of blood from several donors (dated by TCRdb to about 2017). The CDR3 has 14 amino acids, counting the end cysteine and phenylalanine. Here the CDR3 DNA is all that survives: 42 bases in frame from base 1. CDR1 and CDR2 were assigned from the germline V gene as ENHRY and SYGVKD. Here V drops 5 bases and J drops 4 bases, and the junction holds 3 bases not matched to any gene.

Recombination linked TRBV10-3 to TRBJ1-4; 8 middle bases align to TRBD1. Material: T cells isolated from PBMCs. This TCR was recovered from a human donor in good health. In nucleotides, the sequence is TGTGCCATCAGTCCGGGACAGGATAATGAAAAACTGTTTTTT. The resulting protein is CAISPGQDNEKLFF.